One and the same sample provided the 26 T cell receptor beta chains below, sequenced in a study of cytomegalovirus exposure and HLA in healthy donors. TCRdb's copy holds only in-frame clones and misses some; the assay was immunoSEQ multiplex PCR. The sample consists of 130,000 to 150,000 clones, about 90% of them appearing once. Sequenced sample: PBMCs. The receptors come from a woman aged 18-35 years in good health and CMV-seropositive.

The gene calls are TRBV10-2 and TRBJ1-2; the D gene is possibly TRBD1 (5 bases). V dropped 0 bases and J dropped 8 bases, with 13 bases sitting between them. CDR3 length: 14 amino acids. Germline lookup yields CDR1 WSHSY and CDR2 SAAADI. The CDR3 DNA reads TGCGCCAGCAGTGAGTCATGGGGCAACGAAGGCTACACCTTC. Translation gives CASSESWGNEGYTF.

V is TRBV11-2 and J is TRBJ2-4; D possibly corresponds to TRBD1 (6 bases). This CDR3 spans 13 amino acids. The germline V gene encodes CDR1 SGHAT and CDR2 FQNNGV. Trimming removed 0 bases from V and 9 bases from J, with 9 bases in between. CDR3: CASSLESGAIQYF. The DNA of the CDR3 is TGTGCCAGCAGCTTAGAGTCAGGGGCCATTCAGTACTTC.

The J gene is TRBJ2-7, the V gene TRBV28; TRBD1 agrees at 7 bases. In germline, CDR1 is MDHEN, CDR2 SYDVKM. The V and J ends lost 6 bases and 5 bases, in that order; junction bases with no gene match: 7. The CDR3 has 13 residues. The CDR3 bases are TGTGCCAGCAGCCAGACAGGGTTCAACGAGCAGTACTTC. It is translated as CASSQTGFNEQYF.

V usage is TRBV6-5 and J usage is TRBJ1-4, with D perhaps TRBD1 (5 bases). V was shortened by 3 bases and J by 4 bases, with 12 bases between the two germline ends. The CDR3 is made up of 15 amino acids. The germline CDR1 and CDR2 sequences are MNHEY and SVGAGI. This CDR3 reads CASSYGAANNEKLFF. In DNA form, the CDR3 reads TGTGCCAGCAGTTATGGGGCTGCAAATAATGAAAAACTGTTTTTT.

The rearrangement links TRBV7-9 to TRBJ2-7; D is perhaps TRBD2 (5 bases). The CDR3 consists of 15 residues. V gave up 5 bases and J gave up 3 bases, with 17 bases separating them. Per germline, CDR1 SEHNR and CDR2 FQNEAQ (reference sequence). In DNA, the CDR3 is TGTGCCAGCAGCCGACTGGACTTAGAGGACTACGAGCAGTACTTC. Protein product: CASSRLDLEDYEQYF. Based on the CDR3 plus reference TRBV7-9 and TRBJ2-7, the full variable domain is DTGVSQNPRHKITKRGQNVTFRCDPISEHNRLYWYRQTLGQGPEFLTYFQNEAQLEKSRLLSDRFSAERPKGSFSTLEIQRTEQGDSAMYLCASSRLDLEDYEQYFGPGTRLTVT.

The chain links TRBV6-5 to TRBJ1-2; D unresolved. Germline CDR1 MNHEY, CDR2 SVGAGI. This CDR3 has 15 amino acids. Deletions cut 6 bases from V and 4 bases from J, with 18 bases between. In DNA, the CDR3 is TGTGCCAGCAGAACCGGGAGACGACGGAGCTATGGCTACACCTTC. It encodes CASRTGRRRSYGYTF.

This chain uses TRBV5-5 with TRBJ2-3, with 7 nucleotides matching TRBD1. Germline-derived CDR1 and CDR2 are SGHKS and YYEKEE (reference sequence). The V gene end was trimmed by 2 bases and the J gene end by 0 bases; junction bases not matched to a gene: 9. The CDR3 runs to 17 residues. CDR3 loop: CASSFRTGGTSTDTQYF. The CDR3 region has the DNA TGTGCCAGCAGCTTCCGGACAGGAGGAACTAGCACAGATACGCAGTATTTT.

This rearrangement joins TRBV27 to TRBJ1-3, with unresolved D. This CDR3 is built from 14 residues. Between the trimmed V and J ends, which lost 3 bases and 9 bases, there was a span of 15 bases. CDR1 and CDR2 (germline): MNHEY, SMNVEV (reference sequence). The CDR3 DNA follows: TGTGCCAGCAGTTTCCGGTCGCAGCGGGGCACCATATATTTT. It encodes CASSFRSQRGTIYF.

This chain joins TRBV6-5 and TRBJ1-5; TRBD1 matches 8 bases. The trim removed 6 bases at V and 7 bases at J, leaving 8 bases unmatched. CDR1 and CDR2 from the germline V gene are MNHEY and SVGAGI. The CDR3 runs 14 residues. CDR3 in amino acids: CASSIDRGRQPQHF. CDR3 nucleotides: TGTGCCAGCAGCATCGACAGGGGACGGCAGCCCCAGCATTTT.

This clone has a handful of counts. The chain is built from TRBV29-1 and TRBJ2-3, with TRBD2 identical over 8 bases. This CDR3 has 13 amino acids. Per the germline V gene, CDR1 is SQVTM and CDR2 is ANQGSEA. With V trimmed by 6 bases and J by 1 base, 3 bases remained unmatched. CDR3 sequence reads: CSVSGGGTDTQYF. In DNA form, the CDR3 reads TGCAGCGTGAGCGGGGGAGGCACAGATACGCAGTATTTT.

The chain combines TRBV18 with TRBJ2-7, with 11 bases fitting TRBD2. Germline values: CDR1 KGHSH, CDR2 LQKENI. The CDR3 is 20 residues long. Losses at the gene ends were 0 bases for V and 3 bases for J; bases not matched to a gene: 16. Here the CDR3 DNA reads TGTGCCAGCTCACCACCCCGTCGGACTAGCGGGCCTCTAATACTCTACGAGCAGTACTTC. This translates into CASSPPRRTSGPLILYEQYF.

This sequence joins TRBV11-2 and TRBJ2-7; 8 bases are shared with TRBD2. J lost 4 bases, V lost 3 bases, and 5 bases had no gene match. Per the germline V gene, CDR1 is SGHAT and CDR2 is FQNNGV. This CDR3 has 14 amino acids. The CDR3 sequence: CASSLGGLGYEQYF. DNA of the CDR3: TGTGCCAGCAGCTTGGGGGGACTAGGATACGAGCAGTACTTC. The complete variable domain, with remaining parts taken from reference TRBV11-2 and TRBJ2-7, reads EAGVAQSPRYKIIEKRQSVAFWCNPISGHATLYWYQQILGQGPKLLIQFQNNGVVDDSQLPKDRFSAERLKGVDSTLKIQPAKLEDSAVYLCASSLGGLGYEQYFGPGTRLTVT.

This clone has more than one count but fewer than ten. The chain combines TRBV4-1 with TRBJ1-2; 9 bases are a match to TRBD1. The V gene end was trimmed by 5 bases and the J gene end by 5 bases; junction bases not matched to a gene: 6. CDR3 length: 14 residues. Germline-derived CDR1 and CDR2 are MGHRA and YSYEKL. The CDR3, as DNA: TGCGCCAGCAGCTCCTGGACAGGGGAATATGGCTACACCTTC. Amino acids: CASSSWTGEYGYTF.

V is TRBV2 and J is TRBJ1-2, with 8 nucleotides matching TRBD1. This CDR3 is 14 amino acids long. V trimming: 5 bases; J trimming: 3 bases; junction bases outside the gene matches: 5. Germline lookup yields CDR1 SNHLY and CDR2 FYNNEI. The CDR3 protein is CASSNRGVDYGYTF. CDR3 in DNA: TGTGCCAGCAGTAACAGGGGGGTGGACTATGGCTACACCTTC.

The chain has TRBV7-2 and TRBJ1-1, with 8 positions matching TRBD1. The CDR3 has 15 residues. The J segment lost 5 bases and the V segment lost 5 bases, leaving 10 bases of the junction unmatched. Germline lookup yields CDR1 SGHTA and CDR2 FQGNSA. The CDR3 bases are TGTGCCAGCAGCGTAGGACAGGGATGGGGAACTGAAGCTTTCTTT. Translated, it gives CASSVGQGWGTEAFF.

The chain uses TRBV4-2 and TRBJ2-1; maybe TRBD2 (5 bases). V lost 3 bases, J lost 1 base, and 13 bases lay in between. The CDR3 sequence is 16 residues long. CDR1 is LGHNA, CDR2 YNFKEQ, per germline. The CDR3 sequence is CASSQAPSGSYNEQFF. The CDR3 nucleotides are TGTGCCAGCAGCCAGGCCCCTTCGGGGTCCTACAATGAGCAGTTCTTC.

The J gene is TRBJ2-1, the V gene TRBV27; 14 positions agree with TRBD2. The trim removed 6 bases at V and 8 bases at J, leaving 6 bases unmatched. The CDR3 has 15 residues. The germline V gene has CDR1 MNHEY and CDR2 SMNVEV (reference sequence). The CDR3 region is CASSQRLAGGHEQFF. In nucleotides, the CDR3 is TGTGCCAGCAGCCAAAGACTAGCGGGAGGGCATGAGCAGTTCTTC.

The CDR3 nucleotides read TGCAGCGTAGACCGAACAGGGAATTCTAACTATGGCTACACCTTC. Translation gives CSVDRTGNSNYGYTF. The J gene is TRBJ1-2, the V gene TRBV29-1, with D perhaps matching TRBD1 (6 bases). The germline gives CDR1 SQVTM, CDR2 ANQGSEA. The V end lost 6 bases, the J end lost 0 bases, and 17 bases lay between the germline ends. The CDR3 extends over 15 amino acids.

The chain is built from TRBV29-1 and TRBJ2-5, with 9 bases aligning to TRBD1. The CDR3 is 13 residues long. Per the germline V gene, CDR1 is SQVTM and CDR2 is ANQGSEA. J gave up 3 bases and V 4 bases, and 3 bases lay outside the gene matches. CDR3 sequence reads: CSVGRTGEETQYF. CDR3 coding DNA: TGCAGCGTTGGGCGGACAGGGGAAGAGACCCAGTACTTC.

The J gene is TRBJ1-1, the V gene TRBV28; possibly TRBD1 for D (5 bases). The CDR3 runs 13 residues. V lost 5 bases and J 8 bases, leaving 15 bases between the germline ends. Germline V gene lookup returns CDR1 MDHEN and CDR2 SYDVKM. CDR3 nucleotide sequence: TGTGCCAGCAGTCTGGGGGGACTTCGGGAAGCTTTCTTT. Protein: CASSLGGLREAFF.

This clone was seen a handful of times. The chain has TRBV30 and TRBJ1-6; D gene uncertain. The V gene's germline CDR1 is GTSNPN and CDR2 SVGIG (reference sequence). The length of the CDR3 is 12 residues. The V and J ends lost 0 bases and 10 bases respectively, with 7 bases between them. CDR3 residues: CAWSVIGSPLHF. CDR3 DNA: TGTGCCTGGAGTGTTATTGGCTCACCCCTCCACTTT.

The chain links TRBV9 to TRBJ2-5; 9 nucleotides match TRBD2. Germline CDR1 reads SGDLS; CDR2 reads YYNGEE. The CDR3 extends over 17 amino acids. V gave up 0 bases and J gave up 4 bases; unmatched junction bases: 10. CDR3 amino acids: CASSVEGGGGVGETQYF. The CDR3 DNA sequence: TGTGCCAGCAGCGTAGAGGGTGGCGGGGGGGTAGGAGAGACCCAGTACTTC.

CDR3 amino acids: CASSDQGSGNTIYF. CDR3 bases: TGTGCCAGCAGTGATCAGGGCTCTGGAAACACCATATATTTT. This chain connects TRBV25-1 to TRBJ1-3, with a weak D call TRBD1 (5 bases). The CDR3 totals 14 residues. Germline-derived CDR1 and CDR2 are MGHDK and SYGVNS. Trimming removed 3 bases at V and 0 bases at J, with 6 bases between. The variable domain in full, with the rest retrieved from reference TRBV25-1 and TRBJ1-3, is EADIYQTPRYLVIGTGKKITLECSQTMGHDKMYWYQQDPGMELHLIHYSYGVNSTEKGDLSSESTVSRIRTEHFPLTLESARPSHTSQYLCASSDQGSGNTIYFGEGSWLTVV.

The rearrangement uses TRBV9 and TRBJ1-6; D is unresolved. Per germline, CDR1 SGDLS and CDR2 YYNGEE. This CDR3 has 16 amino acids. The V gene lost 3 bases and the J gene lost 0 bases, with 10 bases spanning the gap. The CDR3 spells CASSGHLSSYNSPLHF. The CDR3 DNA reads TGTGCCAGCAGCGGACATCTCAGCTCCTATAATTCACCCCTCCACTTT.

The V and J genes are TRBV9 and TRBJ2-1; D may be TRBD1 (6 bases). The CDR3 extends over 16 amino acids. Trimming left V 0 bases short and J 8 bases short, with 18 bases between. Looked up from germline, CDR1 is SGDLS and CDR2 is YYNGEE. The CDR3 bases are TGTGCCAGCAGCGTAGGGGCAGGGCAGGGGTCGGATGAGCAGTTCTTC. The encoded protein is CASSVGAGQGSDEQFF.

This chain uses TRBV15 with TRBJ2-7; D is undetermined. Germline lookup yields CDR1 LNHNV and CDR2 YYDKDF (reference sequence). This CDR3 comprises 15 residues. V was clipped by 1 base and J by 0 bases, with 10 bases between them. The CDR3 loop reads CATSRGRLYSYEQYF. CDR3 sequence (DNA): TGTGCCACCAGCAGAGGCAGGTTATACTCCTACGAGCAGTACTTC.